Each of the 22 T cell receptor beta chains below was sequenced from the same sample in a study of T cell changes during pregnancy in multiple sclerosis. Only in-frame clones appear in the TCRdb table, and some are missing; sequencing was by immunoSEQ multiplex PCR. The data hold 90,000 to 130,000 clones, with roughly 90% observed a single time. The specimen comprised peripheral blood, sampled in the third trimester of pregnancy. The receptors shown here come from a female donor with multiple sclerosis, enrolled in a pregnancy study.

The chain recombines TRBV5-4 with TRBJ1-6, with D possibly being TRBD1 (5 bases). Germline V lookup: CDR1 SGHNT, CDR2 YYREEE (reference sequence). Between the trimmed V and J ends, which lost 2 bases and 4 bases, there was a span of 10 bases. The CDR3 sequence is 15 residues long. Here the CDR3 reads CASSFGAGYNSPLHF. CDR3 bases: TGTGCCAGCAGCTTTGGGGCAGGATATAATTCACCCCTCCACTTT.

To note about this clone: The junction departs from the called germline gene at one end, perhaps through a read error. The chain combines TRBV5-1 with TRBJ2-5; TRBD2 agrees at 7 bases. The CDR3 sequence is 15 residues long. CDR1 and CDR2 (germline): SGHRS, YFSETQ. The CDR3 sequence is CASSLIAGEGEAQYF. The CDR3 DNA is TGCGCCAGCAGCTTGATAGCGGGCGAGGGAGAGGCCCAGTACTTC.

CDR3 residues: CASRRQGNMNTEAFF. DNA of the CDR3: TGTGCCAGCAGAAGGCAGGGTAATATGAACACTGAAGCTTTCTTT. The chain links TRBV27 to TRBJ1-1, with D maybe TRBD1 (5 bases). Germline assignment: CDR1 MNHEY and CDR2 SMNVEV (reference sequence). The ends were cut back, 6 bases at V and 0 bases at J, with 14 bases in the middle. The CDR3 sequence is 15 residues long.

V and J are TRBV6-1 and TRBJ1-5; perhaps TRBD1 as D (6 bases). This CDR3 is built from 12 residues. V dropped 6 bases and J dropped 6 bases, with 9 bases sitting between them. Germline V gene sequence: CDR1 MNHNS, CDR2 SASEGT. CDR3 loop: CASSAGVQPQHF. The DNA of the CDR3 is TGTGCCAGCAGCGCAGGGGTTCAGCCCCAGCATTTT.

CDR3 bases: TGTGCCAGCAGCACCGGGACAGTGAACTACAATGAGCAGTTCTTC. This sequence encodes CASSTGTVNYNEQFF. J is TRBJ2-1 and V is TRBV16, with 7 positions matching TRBD1. The CDR3 runs to 15 residues. The junction had 7 bases not matched to a gene; V was cut back by 5 bases and J by 3 bases. Per germline, CDR1 KGHSY and CDR2 FQNENV.

The chain links TRBV7-6 to TRBJ1-2, with 10 positions matching TRBD1. This CDR3 region has 15 residues. Germline V gene lookup returns CDR1 SGHVS and CDR2 FNYEAQ. Trimming cost V 5 bases and J 4 bases; bases outside gene matches: 7. CDR3 protein: CASSPGQGRTYGYTF. The DNA for the CDR3 is TGTGCCAGCAGCCCGGGACAGGGGAGGACCTATGGCTACACCTTC.

V usage is TRBV19 and J usage is TRBJ1-2; D is uncertain. The germline CDR1 and CDR2 sequences are LNHDA and SQIVND (reference sequence). V was cut by 2 bases and J by 6 bases, with 10 bases left in between. The length of the CDR3 is 13 residues. CDR3 coding DNA: TGTGCCAGTAGTATAAGAGGGAGTGATGGCTACACCTTC. Protein: CASSIRGSDGYTF.

The gene calls are TRBV2 and TRBJ2-7, with 11 bases lining up with TRBD1. CDR3 length: 14 residues. Germline CDR1 SNHLY, CDR2 FYNNEI. With 7 bases clipped from V and 3 bases from J, the junction kept 5 bases outside the gene matches. The CDR3 loop is CASNPGQGGYEQYF. CDR3 DNA: TGTGCCAGCAATCCGGGACAGGGGGGCTACGAGCAGTACTTC. Complete variable domain (other parts from reference TRBV2 and TRBJ2-7): EPEVTQTPSHQVTQMGQEVILRCVPISNHLYFYWYRQILGQKVEFLVSFYNNEISEKSEIFDDQFSVERPDGSNFTLKIRSTKLEDSAMYFCASNPGQGGYEQYFGPGTRLTVT.

V usage is TRBV25-1 and J usage is TRBJ2-1; weak D call: TRBD2 (6 bases). The CDR3 totals 13 residues. Trimming removed 4 bases at V and 8 bases at J, with 12 bases between. Germline CDR1 and CDR2: MGHDK and SYGVNS. The CDR3, as DNA: TGTGCCAGCAGTGTTCTAGCGAGAGATGAGCAGTTCTTC. Translating gives CASSVLARDEQFF. The full variable domain, with the rest looked up from reference TRBV25-1 and TRBJ2-1, is EADIYQTPRYLVIGTGKKITLECSQTMGHDKMYWYQQDPGMELHLIHYSYGVNSTEKGDLSSESTVSRIRTEHFPLTLESARPSHTSQYLCASSVLARDEQFFGPGTRLTVL.

The CDR3: CASSYPSGGAMSEQFF. In nucleotides, the CDR3 is TGTGCCAGCAGTTACCCTAGCGGGGGGGCCATGAGTGAGCAGTTCTTC. The rearrangement joins TRBV6-5 to TRBJ2-1, with 12 bases matching TRBD2. The CDR3 has 16 amino acids. Per the germline V gene, CDR1 is MNHEY and CDR2 is SVGAGI. The V gene end was trimmed by 2 bases and the J gene end by 9 bases; junction bases not matched to a gene: 8.

The chain carries TRBV20-1 and TRBJ2-7; TRBD2 is a possible D gene (5 bases). V lost 3 bases and J 3 bases, leaving 6 bases between the germline ends. CDR3 size: 11 residues. Germline V lookup: CDR1 DFQATT, CDR2 SNEGSKA (reference sequence). The CDR3: CSASGDYEQYF. The CDR3 DNA is TGCAGTGCTAGCGGGGACTACGAGCAGTACTTC.

This chain's CDR3 is CASSLEAGGLSNQPQHF. In DNA form, the CDR3 reads TGTGCCAGCAGCTTAGAGGCAGGGGGCTTGAGCAATCAGCCCCAGCATTTT. The chain uses TRBV7-6 and TRBJ1-5; 8 positions match TRBD1. This CDR3 is 17 amino acids long. CDR1 SGHVS and CDR2 FNYEAQ come from the germline V gene. Trimming at V came to 1 base and at J to 1 base, leaving 6 bases not matched to a gene. The full variable domain, with the rest looked up from reference TRBV7-6 and TRBJ1-5, is GAGVSQSPRYKVTKRGQDVALRCDPISGHVSLYWYRQALGQGPEFLTYFNYEAQQDKSGLPNDRFSAERPEGSISTLTIQRTEQRDSAMYRCASSLEAGGLSNQPQHFGDGTRLSIL.

The chain is built from TRBV5-6 and TRBJ1-1, with 9 bases fitting TRBD1. CDR1 SGHDT and CDR2 YYEEEE come from the germline V gene. V trimming: 2 bases; J trimming: 6 bases; junction bases outside the gene matches: 8. This CDR3 contains 15 residues. Here the CDR3 reads CASSFSGTGLPEAFF. CDR3 in DNA: TGTGCCAGCAGCTTCTCCGGGACAGGGCTCCCTGAAGCTTTCTTT.

This clone was counted a single time. The V call is TRBV2, the J call TRBJ2-7; 7 bases are a match to TRBD2. Unmatched junction bases numbered 11, after V lost 6 bases and J lost 0 bases. This CDR3 comprises 16 residues. Germline CDR1 SNHLY, CDR2 FYNNEI. CDR3 protein: CASSLVLGGGSYEQYF. CDR3 in DNA: TGTGCCAGCAGCCTCGTGTTGGGGGGGGGCTCCTACGAGCAGTACTTC. Full variable domain (outside the CDR3, taken from reference TRBV2 and TRBJ2-7): EPEVTQTPSHQVTQMGQEVILRCVPISNHLYFYWYRQILGQKVEFLVSFYNNEISEKSEIFDDQFSVERPDGSNFTLKIRSTKLEDSAMYFCASSLVLGGGSYEQYFGPGTRLTVT.

V usage is TRBV2 and J usage is TRBJ2-7; 12 nucleotides match TRBD2. Trimming removed 6 bases from V and 7 bases from J; junction bases left unmatched: 7. Germline V CDR1 and CDR2: SNHLY, FYNNEI. This CDR3 spans 14 amino acids. CDR3 sequence: CASRLAGGPGEQYF. DNA for the CDR3: TGTGCCAGCAGGCTAGCGGGAGGGCCGGGAGAGCAGTACTTC.

The genes are TRBV27 and TRBJ2-1; 14 bases are shared with TRBD2. Germline V gene sequence: CDR1 MNHEY, CDR2 SMNVEV (reference sequence). CDR3 length: 16 residues. V lost 5 bases to trimming and J lost 7 bases; unmatched junction nucleotides: 7. CDR3 sequence reads: CASSKPGLAGANEQFF. The DNA of the CDR3 is TGTGCCAGCAGTAAACCGGGACTAGCGGGAGCAAATGAGCAGTTCTTC.

The CDR3 here is CASSPGGEETQYF. CDR3 in DNA: TGTGCCAGCAGCCCGGGGGGGGAAGAGACCCAGTACTTC. V usage is TRBV5-4 and J usage is TRBJ2-5; 8 bases map to TRBD2. Germline V gene data show CDR1 as SGHNT and CDR2 as YYREEE (reference sequence). Unmatched junction bases numbered 2, after V lost 4 bases and J lost 3 bases. The CDR3 contains 13 residues.

The genes are TRBV9 and TRBJ2-7; 9 bases are shared with TRBD1. J was trimmed by 5 bases and V by 0 bases; bases with no gene match: 9. The length of the CDR3 is 16 residues. Germline V gene sequence: CDR1 SGDLS, CDR2 YYNGEE. The CDR3 protein is CASSVGIGQGIHEQYF. Here the CDR3 DNA reads TGTGCCAGCAGCGTAGGGATCGGACAGGGGATCCACGAGCAGTACTTC.

V and J are TRBV5-4 and TRBJ2-2, with D unresolved. This CDR3 region has 15 residues. Germline CDR1 reads SGHNT; CDR2 reads YYREEE (reference sequence). V lost 0 bases and J lost 6, with 12 bases in between. In DNA, the CDR3 is TGTGCCAGCAGCTTGGGGGTGAGCCGGGCCGGGGAGCTGTTTTTT. Translation: CASSLGVSRAGELFF. The whole variable domain, remainder taken from reference TRBV5-4 and TRBJ2-2, is ETGVTQSPTHLIKTRGQQVTLRCSSQSGHNTVSWYQQALGQGPQFIFQYYREEENGRGNFPPRFSGLQFPNYSSELNVNALELDDSALYLCASSLGVSRAGELFFGEGSRLTVL.

This clone came up once. The CDR3 DNA reads as TGTGCCAGCAGCCACAGGGCTAATCAGCCCCAGCATTTT. Amino acids: CASSHRANQPQHF. This chain links TRBV6-6 with TRBJ1-5; possible D gene TRBD1, 6 bases. Germline V CDR1 and CDR2: MNHNY, SVGAGI (reference sequence). The CDR3 covers 13 residues. Trimming pared 6 bases from V and 4 bases from J, leaving 10 bases between.

This clone was seen a handful of times. The CDR3 loop reads CAWTLGTGGWNTEAFF. CDR3 nucleotide sequence: TGTGCCTGGACTTTAGGGACAGGGGGATGGAACACTGAAGCTTTCTTT. The chain has TRBV30 and TRBJ1-1; 11 bases are a match to TRBD1. CDR3 size: 16 residues. V shed 4 bases and J 1 base; nucleotides not matched to a gene: 8. Germline V gene data show CDR1 as GTSNPN and CDR2 as SVGIG (reference sequence).

This clone was recorded once. The V gene is TRBV21-1, the J gene TRBJ2-7; the D segment call TRBD1 is taken from the table without a DNA check. TRBV21-1 is a pseudogene segment. CDR3 size: 15 residues. In DNA form, the CDR3 reads TGTGCCAGCAGTCCCAACGTACAGGTCGGCTACGAGCAGTACTTC. Amino acid sequence: CASSPNVQVGYEQYF.